This TCR beta chain was sequenced in a study of T cell responses to AZD1222 COVID-19 vaccine. Study conclusions and caveats: Baseline serostatus was positive in only a handful of AZD1222 recipients. No repertoire was sampled before or during the peak T cell response, only after it.

TCRdb's copy holds only in-frame clones and misses some; the assay was immunoSEQ multiplex PCR. The table includes under 70,000 clones, 89% detected once. Points on this clone: As yet, its antigen is unknown.

This CDR3 spans 14 amino acids. Germline V gene sequence: CDR1 KGHSH, CDR2 LQKENI. Trimming cost V 5 bases and J 0 bases, with 8 bases left between them. The clonotype was recovered from an adult who received the AZD1222 COVID-19 vaccine. The chain couples TRBV18 to TRBJ2-4; no firm D call. This specimen was peripheral blood, taken 28 days after the second AZD1222 dose. The CDR3 sequence is CASSGSLAKNIQYF. Written as DNA, the CDR3 is TGTGCCAGCTCAGGCAGCCTAGCCAAAAACATTCAGTACTTC.